This entry lists 5 T cell receptor beta chains sequenced from one sample in a study of CD8 T cells in Susac syndrome. With random hexamers, reverse transcription was performed on about 0.5 to 1 ug of RNA. TCRdb reanalysed the immunoSEQ multiplex PCR reads using MiXCR and keeps one entry per CDR3 protein. Counted here are some 450,000 distinct CDR3 sequences, approximately 89% occurring once; the ten biggest clones make up 0.12%. The material sequenced was CD8+ T cells from PBMCs. The receptor source for this set is a human donor with multiple sclerosis.

This sequence joins TRBV27 and TRBJ1-2; D not certain. The CDR3 runs to 13 residues. Germline CDR1 and CDR2: MNHEY and SMNVEV (reference sequence). Trimming took 4 bases from V and 2 from J, leaving 8 bases between them. The CDR3 sequence: CASSSEDNYGYTF. Written as DNA, the CDR3 is TGTGCCAGCAGTTCTGAAGACAACTATGGCTACACCTTC.

The rearrangement uses TRBV12-3 or TRBV12-4 and TRBJ2-1; maybe TRBD2 (6 bases). This CDR3 has 15 amino acids. Trimming took 3 bases from V and 2 from J, leaving 11 bases between them. The CDR3 DNA sequence: TGTGCCAGCAGTTTTGGTGGAGGGCCCTACAATGAGCAGTTCTTC. Translation gives CASSFGGGPYNEQFF.

V is TRBV4-1 and J is TRBJ2-1; 9 nucleotides line up with TRBD2. J was trimmed by 0 bases and V by 4 bases; bases with no gene match: 13. Germline CDR1 reads MGHRA; CDR2 reads YSYEKL. The CDR3 sequence is 19 residues long. In DNA form, the CDR3 reads TGCGCCAGCAGCCCACGGGGTAGCGGGGGCCTCTCCTCCTACAATGAGCAGTTCTTC. It specifies CASSPRGSGGLSSYNEQFF.

The chain recombines TRBV5-5 with TRBJ2-5; the D gene is possibly TRBD2 (5 bases). V was clipped by 1 base and J by 3 bases, with 10 bases between them. The CDR3 has 14 amino acids. In germline, CDR1 is SGHKS, CDR2 YYEKEE (reference sequence). CDR3 DNA sequence: TGTGCCAGCAGCTTGAGGCTGCGGGAAGAGACCCAGTACTTC. Translated, it gives CASSLRLREETQYF.

J is TRBJ2-1 and V is TRBV27; 13 bases map to TRBD2. This CDR3 contains 16 residues. Germline V CDR1 and CDR2: MNHEY, SMNVEV (reference sequence). Germline trimming cut 2 bases from V and 4 bases from J; bases unmatched to any gene: 2. For the CDR3, the DNA is TGTGCCAGCAGTTTAGGGGGACTAGCGGGGTACAATGAGCAGTTCTTC. Amino acids: CASSLGGLAGYNEQFF.